This is a list of T cell receptor beta chains from one sample in a study of T cell repertoires in cytomegalovirus infection. MiXCR, run by TCRdb on the reads, gives a single entry per CDR3 protein. This sample has 140,000 to 150,000 distinct CDR3 sequences; 32% occur once, and the top ten carry 45% to 60%. The antigens these receptors bind are not known. The specimen comprised CD8+ T cells from cultured PBMCs, sampled from culture after CMV antigen stimulation. These receptors were taken from a human donor in good health (CMV status not recorded). Some clones in this sample may be carry-over from other donors' samples. The CDR3 runs from the conserved cysteine through the conserved F or W. A D gene is named only where the DNA matches it firmly. A clone size is listed for some rows: how often the clone was seen (once, few, many), or a class if it is expanded.

j_gene | d_gene | v_gene | abundance | len | CDR3nt | CDR3aa
TRBJ1-1 | - | TRBV6-6 | - | 12 | TGTGCCAGCGGGGGAATGGGCACTGAAGCTTTCTTT | CASGGMGTEAFF
TRBJ2-7 | TRBD1 | TRBV20-1 | - | 14 | TGCAGTGCTAGGGAACGGGACAGAGCCTACGAGCAGTACTTC | CSARERDRAYEQYF
TRBJ2-1 | - | TRBV20-1 | - | 13 | TGCAGTGCCAAGGGGCTATTGGACAATGAGCAGTTCTTC | CSAKGLLDNEQFF
TRBJ1-6 | - | TRBV19 | - | 16 | TGTGCCAGTAGTACGGACAGACCTGCCGGCGATTCACCCCTCCACTTT | CASSTDRPAGDSPLHF
TRBJ2-1 | TRBD2 | TRBV10-3 | few | 16 | TGTGCCATCAGTGATTTGCCTAGCGGGGGGGCAAATGAGCAGTTCTTC | CAISDLPSGGANEQFF
TRBJ2-2 | - | TRBV5-4 | - | 13 | TGTGCCAGCAGCTTGTGGTCCACCGGGGAGCTGTTTTTT | CASSLWSTGELFF
TRBJ2-3 | TRBD1 | TRBV7-2 | - | 15 | TGTGCCAGCAGCTCTTCGACAGGGGACACAGATACGCAGTATTTT | CASSSSTGDTDTQYF
TRBJ2-4 | TRBD1 | TRBV12-3/TRBV12-4 | few | 15 | TGTGCCAGCAGTTTAGACCCGACAGGGTTAGGCATTCAGTACTTC | CASSLDPTGLGIQYF
TRBJ2-1 | TRBD2 | TRBV9 | many | 15 | TGTGCCAGCAGCACCTCGGGACTAGCTCCCAATGAGCAGTTCTTC | CASSTSGLAPNEQFF
TRBJ1-1 | TRBD1 | TRBV2 | - | 14 | TGTGCCAGCAGTTGGACAGGGCCGAACACTGAAGCTTTCTTT | CASSWTGPNTEAFF
TRBJ1-1 | TRBD1 | TRBV27 | many | 16 | TGTGCCAGCAGTTTTGTTCAGGGGGCGCGTGTTCTTGAAGCTTTCTTT | CASSFVQGARVLEAFF
TRBJ1-2 | - | TRBV4-1 | - | 16 | TGCGCCAGCAGCCAAGATCGAGGCTTACGAAACTATGGCTACACCTTC | CASSQDRGLRNYGYTF
TRBJ1-2 | - | TRBV11-2 | few | 14 | TGTGCCAGCAGCTTCGGGGGGCCTTTCTATGGCTACACCTTC | CASSFGGPFYGYTF
TRBJ1-4 | - | TRBV7-8 | many | 17 | TGTGCCAGCAGCTTAGCGCTGAGGCAGAAACTTAATGAAAAACTGTTTTTT | CASSLALRQKLNEKLFF
TRBJ1-4 | - | TRBV6-1 | - | 15 | TGTGCCAGCAGTTACACCGGAGGGCTAGACGAAAAACTGTTTTTT | CASSYTGGLDEKLFF
TRBJ2-2 | - | TRBV27 | few | 14 | TGTGCCAGCACGGGACAAGCGAACACCGGGGAGCTGTTTTTT | CASTGQANTGELFF
TRBJ2-7 | TRBD1 | TRBV24-1 | few | 16 | TGTGCCACCAGTGACTCTAGAGGGGGCTTGACCTACGAGCAGTACTTC | CATSDSRGGLTYEQYF
TRBJ1-5 | - | TRBV6-5 | few | 15 | TGTGCCAGCAGTTATCGGCGGGAAGGGCATCAGCCCCAGCATTTT | CASSYRREGHQPQHF
TRBJ1-1 | TRBD1 | TRBV7-6 | many | 15 | TGTGCCAGCAGCTCGGGACAGGGTTGGGACACTGAAGCTTTCTTT | CASSSGQGWDTEAFF
TRBJ2-3 | - | TRBV28 | many | 14 | TGTGCCAGCGGCCGAGGGATGGACGCAGATACGCAGTATTTT | CASGRGMDADTQYF